The 18 T cell receptor beta chains below all came from one sample that was sequenced in a study of T cell repertoires in cytomegalovirus infection. Antigens of these TCRs are unknown. TCRdb redid the calling of the reads with MiXCR, one entry per CDR3 protein. The sample shows around 300,000 distinct CDR3 sequences, approximately 25% of them seen only once. The source material was cultured PBMCs, sampled from culture after CMV antigen stimulation. The receptor source for this set is a human donor in good health (CMV status not recorded). Some clones in this sample may be carry-over from other donors' samples.

In this sample, this clonotype turned up a few times. This rearrangement joins TRBV6-2 or TRBV6-3 to TRBJ2-1; D is ambiguous. CDR3 size: 16 residues. The germline CDR1 and CDR2 sequences are MNHEY and SVGEGT. Trimming pared 4 bases from V and 5 bases from J, leaving 18 bases between. This CDR3 reads CASSFIPDYLDNEQFF. CDR3 in DNA: TGTGCCAGCAGTTTTATTCCAGATTATCTAGACAATGAGCAGTTCTTC.

This clonotype was detected only a few times. The chain links TRBV18 to TRBJ2-1; D perhaps matches TRBD1 (6 bases). Trimming stripped 6 bases from V and 8 bases from J, with 14 bases between. Per the germline V gene, CDR1 is KGHSH and CDR2 is LQKENI. This CDR3 is built from 13 residues. CDR3 in amino acids: CASSKDRSDEQFF. The CDR3, as DNA: TGTGCCAGCTCGAAAGACAGGAGCGATGAGCAGTTCTTC.

The chain joins TRBV19 to TRBJ2-2; 7 bases fit TRBD2. The CDR3 runs 18 residues. CDR1 is LNHDA and CDR2 is SQIVND in the germline V gene (reference sequence). The V and J ends lost 7 bases and 8 bases, in that order; junction bases with no gene match: 22. The CDR3 loop reads CASTLPGGRGTGSGELFF. DNA of the CDR3: TGTGCCAGTACTCTCCCGGGTGGGAGGGGTACCGGTTCTGGGGAGCTGTTTTTT.

This clonotype was detected ten times or more. The V call is TRBV11-2, the J call TRBJ1-2, with 8 bases fitting TRBD1. Per the germline V gene, CDR1 is SGHAT and CDR2 is FQNNGV. With 3 bases clipped from V and 4 bases from J, the junction kept 13 bases outside the gene matches. The CDR3 has 17 residues. The CDR3 region is CASSLSGTGPLGYGYTF. The CDR3 region has the DNA TGTGCCAGCAGCTTGTCCGGGACAGGCCCCCTCGGCTATGGCTACACCTTC.

This sequence joins TRBV6-5 and TRBJ2-2; 8 nucleotides match TRBD2. The CDR3 has 16 residues. Germline V gene sequence: CDR1 MNHEY, CDR2 SVGAGI. With 0 bases clipped from V and 4 bases from J, the junction kept 4 bases outside the gene matches. Here the CDR3 reads CASSYSPAGGTGELFF. CDR3 DNA sequence: TGTGCCAGCAGTTACTCTCCGGCGGGAGGCACCGGGGAGCTGTTTTTT.

This clonotype was seen many times. V and J are TRBV6-2 or TRBV6-3 and TRBJ2-7, with D hard to call. The CDR3 covers 13 residues. The germline V gene has CDR1 MNHEY and CDR2 SVGEGT. V was shortened by 2 bases and J by 4 bases, with 9 bases between the two germline ends. The DNA of the CDR3 is TGTGCCAGCAGTTACGAAGACCGGTACGAGCAGTACTTC. Translating gives CASSYEDRYEQYF.

Many counts were recorded for this clonotype. The genes are TRBV7-2 and TRBJ1-6, with D unresolved. Germline V gene lookup returns CDR1 SGHTA and CDR2 FQGNSA. Trimming cost V 1 base and J 6 bases, with 4 bases left between them. The CDR3 length is 13 residues. CDR3 sequence reads: CASSLDRNSPLHF. DNA for the CDR3: TGTGCCAGCAGCTTAGACCGTAATTCACCCCTCCACTTT.

The sample holds a few counts of this clonotype. V usage is TRBV4-1 and J usage is TRBJ2-3, with D perhaps TRBD1 (6 bases). Germline V gives CDR1 MGHRA, CDR2 YSYEKL. CDR3 size: 16 residues. Trimming pared 0 bases from V and 4 bases from J, leaving 14 bases between. CDR3 sequence reads: CASSQEATGSADTQYF. In nucleotides, the CDR3 is TGCGCCAGCAGCCAAGAGGCTACAGGGTCTGCAGATACGCAGTATTTT.

The chain uses TRBV4-1 and TRBJ1-1; tentative D call: TRBD1 (6 bases). Germline lookup yields CDR1 MGHRA and CDR2 YSYEKL. Trimming took 2 bases from V and 0 from J, leaving 10 bases between them. The CDR3 runs 15 residues. The CDR3 spells CASSQTRGVNTEAFF. The CDR3 DNA sequence: TGCGCCAGCAGCCAAACCAGGGGCGTGAACACTGAAGCTTTCTTT.

CDR3 DNA: TGTGCCAGCAGTTACCTAAGGCAGGACTACGAGCAGTACTTC. This encodes CASSYLRQDYEQYF. The chain couples TRBV6-2 or TRBV6-3 to TRBJ2-7; D gene ambiguous. V dropped 2 bases and J dropped 3 bases, with 11 bases sitting between them. The CDR3 totals 14 residues. Looked up from germline, CDR1 is MNHEY and CDR2 is SVGEGT.

This clonotype came up many times. The rearrangement links TRBV27 to TRBJ2-1, with TRBD2 matching over 13 bases. There are 14 residues in the CDR3. J gave up 12 bases and V 8 bases, and 10 bases lay outside the gene matches. CDR1 and CDR2 (germline): MNHEY, SMNVEV (reference sequence). CDR3 DNA sequence: TGTGCCAGCGGATCCGGGACTAGCGGGACAGGGCAGTTCTTC. This gives the protein CASGSGTSGTGQFF.

The rearrangement joins TRBV15 to TRBJ2-7, with 8 bases that match TRBD2. With 3 bases clipped from V and 2 bases from J, the junction kept 9 bases outside the gene matches. CDR3 length equals 16 residues. Germline V gene sequence: CDR1 LNHNV, CDR2 YYDKDF (reference sequence). CDR3 sequence (DNA): TGTGCCACCAGCAGCCTTAGCGGGACCGCCACCTACGAGCAGTACTTC. This encodes CATSSLSGTATYEQYF.

The rearrangement links TRBV4-3 to TRBJ2-2; D is ambiguous. The V end was cut by 0 bases, the J end by 6 bases, with 14 bases between. Germline V CDR1 and CDR2: LGHNA, YSLEER. CDR3 size: 16 residues. In DNA form, the CDR3 reads TGCGCCAGCAGCCAAGATGGGCTAGTAGTTCCCGGGGAGCTGTTTTTT. Translated, it gives CASSQDGLVVPGELFF.

This clonotype has ten or more counts. The chain uses TRBV4-1 and TRBJ2-5; D is unresolved. Germline CDR1 and CDR2: MGHRA and YSYEKL. Trimming pared 1 base from V and 5 bases from J, leaving 23 bases between. CDR3 length: 18 residues. The CDR3 sequence is CASSQALGLRSSPETQYF. The CDR3 nucleotides are TGCGCCAGCAGCCAAGCCCTTGGGCTAAGGTCCTCGCCCGAGACCCAGTACTTC.

Note on this clonotype: Being one base from a much bigger clone, this may be a read error. V usage is TRBV6-5 and J usage is TRBJ2-7, with TRBD2 identical over 11 bases. The CDR3 sequence is 13 residues long. Germline V gives CDR1 MNHEY, CDR2 SVGAGI. The V gene end was trimmed by 11 bases and the J gene end by 6 bases; junction bases not matched to a gene: 9. As DNA, the CDR3 is TGTGCCGGCGTGGGGCTAGCGGGAGGCGAGCAGTACTTC. It translates to CAGVGLAGGEQYF.

On this clonotype: A junction end diverges from the germline sequence, so it may reflect a read error. The CDR3 region has the DNA TGTGCCAGCTCACAGTTTGGGGAGAACCAGTACTTC. Its protein is CASSQFGENQYF. The chain joins TRBV18 to TRBJ2-5; a weak D match, TRBD2 (5 bases). CDR3 length equals 12 residues. Germline CDR1 and CDR2: KGHSH and LQKENI. Filled out from reference TRBV18 and TRBJ2-5, the complete variable domain reads NAGVMQNPRHLVRRRGQEARLRCSPMKGHSHVYWYRQLPEEGLKFMVYLQKENIIDESGMPKERFSAEFPKEGPSILRIQQVVRGDSAAYFCASSQFGENQYFGPGTRLLVL.

In its sample, this clonotype was seen a few times. The J gene is TRBJ2-1, the V gene TRBV7-8, with D maybe TRBD2 (6 bases). This CDR3 region has 15 residues. V was cut by 1 base and J by 0 bases, with 7 bases left in between. Germline V gene data show CDR1 as SGHVS and CDR2 as FQNEAQ. CDR3 region: CASSLVAASYNEQFF. In DNA, the CDR3 is TGTGCCAGCAGCTTAGTAGCGGCCTCCTACAATGAGCAGTTCTTC. Full variable domain (outside the CDR3, taken from reference TRBV7-8 and TRBJ2-1): GAGVSQSPRYKVAKRGQDVALRCDPISGHVSLFWYQQALGQGPEFLTYFQNEAQLDKSGLPSDRFFAERPEGSVSTLKIQRTQQEDSAVYLCASSLVAASYNEQFFGPGTRLTVL.

This clonotype has a count of ten or more. V usage is TRBV7-2 and J usage is TRBJ2-3; D not resolved. Germline CDR1 SGHTA, CDR2 FQGNSA. Trimming took 5 bases from V and 0 from J, leaving 12 bases between them. This CDR3 spans 15 amino acids. The CDR3 DNA reads as TGTGCCAGCAGCGGTGGGCAGGTTAGCACAGATACGCAGTATTTT. Translation: CASSGGQVSTDTQYF. Looking up the rest from reference TRBV7-2 and TRBJ2-3 gives the full variable domain: GAGVSQSPSNKVTEKGKDVELRCDPISGHTALYWYRQSLGQGLEFLIYFQGNSAPDKSGLPSDRFSAERTGGSVSTLTIQRTQQEDSAVYLCASSGGQVSTDTQYFGPGTRLTVL.